This T cell receptor (beta chain) was identified in a study of OX40 agonist ivuxolimab in advanced cancers. Clones were read by immunoSEQ multiplex PCR, and TCRdb kept only the in-frame ones, dropping some. Here the sample spans about 110,000 clones, roughly 90% being singletons. The length of the CDR3 is 15 residues. Deletions cut 1 base from V and 7 bases from J, with 16 bases between. Germline lookup yields CDR1 SNHLY and CDR2 FYNNEI. V and J are TRBV2 and TRBJ1-2; tentative D call: TRBD1 (5 bases). The TCR originated in an adult with an advanced solid tumor such as melanoma, head and neck, liver or kidney cancer. The specimen was CD4+ or CD8+ T cells sorted from blood, collected in a trial of the OX40 agonist ivuxolimab. This CDR3 reads CASSEEGSRGVGYTF. The DNA for the CDR3 is TGTGCCAGCAGTGAAGAGGGCTCCCGGGGGGTTGGCTACACCTTC.